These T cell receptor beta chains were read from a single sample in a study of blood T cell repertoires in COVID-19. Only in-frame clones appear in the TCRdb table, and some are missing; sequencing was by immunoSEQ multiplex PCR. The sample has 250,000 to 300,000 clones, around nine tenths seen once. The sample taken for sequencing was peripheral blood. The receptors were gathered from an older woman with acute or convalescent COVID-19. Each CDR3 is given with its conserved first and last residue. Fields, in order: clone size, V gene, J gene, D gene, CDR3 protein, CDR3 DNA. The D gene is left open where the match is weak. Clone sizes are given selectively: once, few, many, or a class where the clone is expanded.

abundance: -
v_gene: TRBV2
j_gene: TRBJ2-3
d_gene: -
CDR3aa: CASSRDSTSTDTQYF
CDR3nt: TGTGCCAGCAGTCGGGACTCCACCAGCACAGATACGCAGTATTTT

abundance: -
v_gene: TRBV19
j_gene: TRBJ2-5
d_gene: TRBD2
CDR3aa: CASRSGTSGNQETQYF
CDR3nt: TGTGCCAGTAGATCCGGGACTAGCGGCAACCAGGAGACCCAGTACTTC

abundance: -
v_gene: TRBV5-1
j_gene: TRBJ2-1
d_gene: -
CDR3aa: CASSLDPRNEQFF
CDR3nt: TGCGCCAGCAGCTTGGACCCCAGGAATGAGCAGTTCTTC

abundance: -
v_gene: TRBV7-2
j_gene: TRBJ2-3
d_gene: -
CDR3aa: CASSSDTVGTDTQYF
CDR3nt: TGTGCCAGCAGCTCAGACACCGTCGGCACAGATACGCAGTATTTT

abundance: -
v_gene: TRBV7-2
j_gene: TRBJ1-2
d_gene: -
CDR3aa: CASSSAGPSRYTF
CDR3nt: TGTGCCAGCAGCTCGGCGGGACCTTCACGTTACACCTTC

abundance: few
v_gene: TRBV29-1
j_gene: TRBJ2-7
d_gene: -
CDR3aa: CSVEINRDYEQYF
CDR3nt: TGCAGCGTTGAAATCAACAGAGACTACGAGCAGTACTTC

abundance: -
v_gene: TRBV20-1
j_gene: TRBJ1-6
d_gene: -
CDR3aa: CSASLSGSPLHF
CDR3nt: TGCAGTGCTAGTCTGTCGGGATCACCCCTCCACTTT

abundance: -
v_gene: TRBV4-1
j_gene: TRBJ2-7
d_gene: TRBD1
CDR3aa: CASSQLQGIGIYEQYF
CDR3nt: TGCGCCAGCAGCCAGTTACAGGGGATAGGAATCTACGAGCAGTACTTC

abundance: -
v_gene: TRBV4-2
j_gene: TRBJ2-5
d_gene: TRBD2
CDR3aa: CASSQDGASGQETQYF
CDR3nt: TGTGCCAGCAGCCAAGATGGGGCTAGCGGACAAGAGACCCAGTACTTC

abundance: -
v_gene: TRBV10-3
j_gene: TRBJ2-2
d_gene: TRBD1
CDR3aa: CAIGDSSNTGELFF
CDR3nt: TGTGCCATCGGGGACAGTTCGAACACCGGGGAGCTGTTTTTT

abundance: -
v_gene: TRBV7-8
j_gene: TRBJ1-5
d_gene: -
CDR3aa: CASSLGFTPGEGQPQHF
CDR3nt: TGTGCCAGCAGCTTAGGGTTCACTCCAGGGGAGGGACAGCCCCAGCATTTT

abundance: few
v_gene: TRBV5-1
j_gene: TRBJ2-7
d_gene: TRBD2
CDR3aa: CASSELAVSYEQYF
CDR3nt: TGCGCCAGCAGCGAACTAGCGGTTTCCTACGAGCAGTACTTC

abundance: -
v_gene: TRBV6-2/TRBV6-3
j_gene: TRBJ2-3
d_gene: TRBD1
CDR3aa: CASSYPIWAGTGSTDTQYF
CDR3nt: TGTGCCAGCAGTTACCCCATCTGGGCAGGGACAGGGAGCACAGATACGCAGTATTTT

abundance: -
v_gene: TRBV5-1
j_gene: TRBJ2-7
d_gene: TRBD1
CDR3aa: CASSSAGGNYEQYF
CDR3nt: TGCGCCAGCAGCTCGGCAGGGGGCAACTACGAGCAGTACTTC

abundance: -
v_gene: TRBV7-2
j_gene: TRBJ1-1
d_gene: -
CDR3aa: CASSLLWGGNTEAFF
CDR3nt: TGTGCCAGCAGCTTACTCTGGGGGGGGAACACTGAAGCTTTCTTT

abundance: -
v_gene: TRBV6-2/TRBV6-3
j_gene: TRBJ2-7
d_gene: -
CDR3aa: CASSYGPSLSYEQYF
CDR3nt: TGTGCCAGCAGTTACGGGCCATCTCTTTCCTACGAGCAGTACTTC

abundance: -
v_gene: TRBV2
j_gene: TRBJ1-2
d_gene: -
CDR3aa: CASSEPDSHYGYTF
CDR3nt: TGTGCCAGCAGTGAACCGGACAGTCATTATGGCTACACCTTC

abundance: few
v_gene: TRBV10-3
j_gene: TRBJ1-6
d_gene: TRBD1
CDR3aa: CAIKGTDNSPLHF
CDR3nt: TGTGCCATCAAGGGGACAGATAATTCACCCCTCCACTTT

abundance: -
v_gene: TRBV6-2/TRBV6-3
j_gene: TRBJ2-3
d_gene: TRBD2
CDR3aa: CASSTMRGGERKDTQYF
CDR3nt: TGTGCCAGCAGCACAATGCGGGGGGGAGAGCGGAAAGATACGCAGTATTTT

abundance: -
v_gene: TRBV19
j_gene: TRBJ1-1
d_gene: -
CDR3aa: CASSSMPGHPNTEAFF
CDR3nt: TGTGCCAGTAGTTCGATGCCGGGACACCCGAACACTGAAGCTTTCTTT

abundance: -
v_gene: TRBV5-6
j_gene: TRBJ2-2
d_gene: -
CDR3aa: CASSFPGQNTGELFF
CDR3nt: TGTGCCAGCAGCTTCCCAGGCCAGAACACCGGGGAGCTGTTTTTT

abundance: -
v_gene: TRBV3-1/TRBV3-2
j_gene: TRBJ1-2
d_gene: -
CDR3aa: CASSQWPYGYTF
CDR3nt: TGTGCCAGCAGCCAATGGCCCTATGGCTACACCTTC

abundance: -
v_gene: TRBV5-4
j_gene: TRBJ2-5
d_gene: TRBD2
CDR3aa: CASSGIAGYQETQYF
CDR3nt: TGTGCCAGCAGCGGAATAGCGGGGTACCAAGAGACCCAGTACTTC

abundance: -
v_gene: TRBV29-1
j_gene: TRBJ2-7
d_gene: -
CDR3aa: CSVGFRSYEQYF
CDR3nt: TGCAGCGTTGGATTCCGGTCCTACGAGCAGTACTTC

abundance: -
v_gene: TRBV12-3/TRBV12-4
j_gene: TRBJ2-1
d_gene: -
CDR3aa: CASHGLGAYEQFF
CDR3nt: TGTGCCAGCCACGGGTTGGGAGCCTATGAGCAGTTCTTC

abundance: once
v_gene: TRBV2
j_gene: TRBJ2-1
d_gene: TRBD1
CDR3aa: CASSDPRDRPYNEQFF
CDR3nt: TGTGCCAGCAGTGACCCCAGGGACAGACCCTACAATGAGCAGTTCTTC

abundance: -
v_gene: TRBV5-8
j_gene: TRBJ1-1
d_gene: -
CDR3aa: CASSSSLNTEAFF
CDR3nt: TGTGCCAGCAGCTCCTCCTTAAACACTGAAGCTTTCTTT

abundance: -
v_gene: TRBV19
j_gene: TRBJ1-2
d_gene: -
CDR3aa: CASKEQGGGYTF
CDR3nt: TGTGCCAGTAAAGAACAGGGCGGGGGCTACACCTTC

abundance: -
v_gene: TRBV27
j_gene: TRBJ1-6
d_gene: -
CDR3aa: CASSLSLQGSRGSPLHF
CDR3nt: TGTGCCAGCAGTTTATCGCTGCAGGGGTCGAGGGGTTCACCCCTCCACTTT

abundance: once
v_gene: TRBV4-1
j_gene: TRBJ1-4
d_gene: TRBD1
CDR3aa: CASSQVTGGGKLFF
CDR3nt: TGCGCCAGCAGCCAAGTGACAGGGGGGGGAAAACTGTTTTTT

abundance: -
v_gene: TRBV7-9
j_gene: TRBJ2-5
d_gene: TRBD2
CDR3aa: CASSLVLAGIEETQYF
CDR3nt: TGTGCCAGCAGCTTGGTCCTAGCGGGGATCGAAGAGACCCAGTACTTC

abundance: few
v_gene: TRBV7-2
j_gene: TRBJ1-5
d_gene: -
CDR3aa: CASSQFPGDLDNQPQHF
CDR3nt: TGTGCCAGCAGCCAGTTCCCGGGGGATTTGGACAATCAGCCCCAGCATTTT

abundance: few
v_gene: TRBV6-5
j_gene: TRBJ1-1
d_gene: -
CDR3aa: CASEQGMNTEAFF
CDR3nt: TGTGCCAGCGAGCAGGGGATGAACACTGAAGCTTTCTTT

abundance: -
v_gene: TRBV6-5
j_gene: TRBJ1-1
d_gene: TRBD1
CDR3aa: CASNMDRLENTEAFF
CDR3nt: TGTGCCAGCAATATGGACAGGCTGGAGAACACTGAAGCTTTCTTT

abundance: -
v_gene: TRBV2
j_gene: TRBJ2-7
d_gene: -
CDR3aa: CASSERRGYEQYF
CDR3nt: TGTGCCAGCAGTGAACGGAGAGGGTACGAGCAGTACTTC

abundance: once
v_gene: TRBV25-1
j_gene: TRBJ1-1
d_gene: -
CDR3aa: CASRGGGTEAFF
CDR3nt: TGTGCCAGCAGGGGAGGCGGCACTGAAGCTTTCTTT

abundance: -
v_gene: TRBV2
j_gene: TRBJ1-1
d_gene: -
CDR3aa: CASIYREGTEAFF
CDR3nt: TGTGCCAGCATTTACAGGGAGGGCACTGAAGCTTTCTTT

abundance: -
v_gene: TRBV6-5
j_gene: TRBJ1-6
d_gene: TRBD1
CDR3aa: CASSSTGENSPLHF
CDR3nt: TGTGCCAGCAGTAGTACAGGGGAAAATTCACCCCTCCACTTT

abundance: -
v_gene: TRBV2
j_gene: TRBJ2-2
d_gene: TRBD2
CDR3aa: CASVRASGEKTGELFF
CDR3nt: TGTGCCAGCGTAAGGGCTAGCGGGGAGAAGACCGGGGAGCTGTTTTTT

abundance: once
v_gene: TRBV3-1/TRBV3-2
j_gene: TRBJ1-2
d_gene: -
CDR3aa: CASSSRHGYTF
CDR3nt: TGTGCCAGCAGCTCCCGACACGGCTACACCTTC

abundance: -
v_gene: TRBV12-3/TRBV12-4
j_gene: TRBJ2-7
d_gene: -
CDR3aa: CASSLRGSYEQYF
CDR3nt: TGTGCCAGCAGTTTAAGGGGTTCCTACGAGCAGTACTTC

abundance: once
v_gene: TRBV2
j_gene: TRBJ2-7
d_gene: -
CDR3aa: CASSAGSIYEQYF
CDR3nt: TGTGCCAGCAGTGCGGGAAGCATCTACGAGCAGTACTTC

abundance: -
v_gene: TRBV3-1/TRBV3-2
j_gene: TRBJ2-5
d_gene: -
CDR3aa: CASSLHGREAETQYF
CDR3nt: TGTGCCAGCAGCCTCCACGGCAGGGAGGCAGAGACCCAGTACTTC

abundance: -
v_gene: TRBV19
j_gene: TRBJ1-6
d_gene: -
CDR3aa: CASSIDPTDSPLHF
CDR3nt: TGTGCCAGTAGTATAGATCCAACGGATTCACCCCTCCACTTT

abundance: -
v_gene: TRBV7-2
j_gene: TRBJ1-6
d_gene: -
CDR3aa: CAGRLGGNSPLHF
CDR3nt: TGTGCCGGGAGGCTCGGTGGGAATTCACCCCTCCACTTT

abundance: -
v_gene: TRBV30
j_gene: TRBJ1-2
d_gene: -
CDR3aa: CAWDKQGWGGYTF
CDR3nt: TGTGCCTGGGATAAACAGGGCTGGGGGGGCTACACCTTC

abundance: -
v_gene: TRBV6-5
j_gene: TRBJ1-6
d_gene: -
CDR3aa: CASSYRDISYNSPLHF
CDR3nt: TGTGCCAGCAGTTACAGGGACATCTCCTATAATTCACCCCTCCACTTT

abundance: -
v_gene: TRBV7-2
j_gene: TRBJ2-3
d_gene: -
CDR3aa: CASSDTQREDTQYF
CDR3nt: TGTGCCAGCAGCGATACACAAAGGGAGGATACGCAGTATTTT

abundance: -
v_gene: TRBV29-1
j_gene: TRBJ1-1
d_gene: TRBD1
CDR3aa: CSVGGTVDTEAFF
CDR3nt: TGCAGCGTTGGGGGGACAGTGGACACTGAAGCTTTCTTT

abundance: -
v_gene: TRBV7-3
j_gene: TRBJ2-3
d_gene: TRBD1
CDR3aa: CASSLRVTAFSGTGEGDTQYF
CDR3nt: TGTGCCAGCAGCTTAAGGGTCACGGCCTTTTCCGGGACAGGGGAGGGAGATACGCAGTATTTT

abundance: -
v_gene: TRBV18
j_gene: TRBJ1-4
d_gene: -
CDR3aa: CASSPPGGLDEKLFF
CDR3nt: TGTGCCAGCTCACCACCGGGGGGGCTGGATGAAAAACTGTTTTTT

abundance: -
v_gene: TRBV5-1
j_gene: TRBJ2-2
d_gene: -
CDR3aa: CASSLGGNTGELFF
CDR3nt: TGCGCCAGCAGCTTGGGAGGAAACACCGGGGAGCTGTTTTTT